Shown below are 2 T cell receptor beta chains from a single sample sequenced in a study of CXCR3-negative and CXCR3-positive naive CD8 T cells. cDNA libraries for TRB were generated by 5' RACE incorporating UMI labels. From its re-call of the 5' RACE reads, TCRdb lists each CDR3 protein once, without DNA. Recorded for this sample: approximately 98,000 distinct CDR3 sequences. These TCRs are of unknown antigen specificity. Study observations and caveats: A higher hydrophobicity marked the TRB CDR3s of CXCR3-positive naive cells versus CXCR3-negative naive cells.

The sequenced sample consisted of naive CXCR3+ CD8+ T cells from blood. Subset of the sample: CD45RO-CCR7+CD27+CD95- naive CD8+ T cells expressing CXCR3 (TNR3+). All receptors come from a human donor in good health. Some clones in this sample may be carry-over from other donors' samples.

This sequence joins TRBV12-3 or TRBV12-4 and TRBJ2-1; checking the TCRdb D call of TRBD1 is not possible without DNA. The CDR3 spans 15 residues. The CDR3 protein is CASSLGPGDYNEQFF.

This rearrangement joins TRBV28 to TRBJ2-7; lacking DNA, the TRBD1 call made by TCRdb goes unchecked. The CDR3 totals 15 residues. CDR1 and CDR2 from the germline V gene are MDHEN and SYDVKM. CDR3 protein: CASSSYRGLRNEQYF.